This entry lists 17 T cell receptor beta chains sequenced from one sample in a study of blood T cell repertoires in COVID-19. The table came from immunoSEQ multiplex PCR; TCRdb's copy has only in-frame clones and leaves some out. This table holds 330,000 or so clones, approximately 86% found once. What was sequenced was peripheral blood. The receptor set was obtained from a man under 40 with COVID-19, enrolled during active disease.

This chain links TRBV29-1 with TRBJ1-1; D not certain. Germline values: CDR1 SQVTM, CDR2 ANQGSEA. Trimming took off 3 bases at V and 1 base at J, with 12 bases between the two ends. The CDR3 runs to 14 residues. The CDR3 protein is CSVDFVSGNTEAFF. The CDR3 DNA is TGCAGCGTTGATTTCGTATCGGGGAACACTGAAGCTTTCTTT.

The rearrangement uses TRBV13 and TRBJ2-1; TRBD1 matches at 8 bases. Looked up from germline, CDR1 is PRHDT and CDR2 is FYEKMQ (reference sequence). The CDR3 runs to 14 residues. V lost 0 bases to trimming and J lost 7 bases; unmatched junction nucleotides: 2. The CDR3 spells CASSLGQGANEQFF. DNA for the CDR3: TGTGCCAGCAGCTTAGGTCAGGGGGCGAATGAGCAGTTCTTC. Looking up the rest from reference TRBV13 and TRBJ2-1 gives the full variable domain: AAGVIQSPRHLIKEKRETATLKCYPIPRHDTVYWYQQGPGQDPQFLISFYEKMQSDKGSIPDRFSAQQFSDYHSELNMSSLELGDSALYFCASSLGQGANEQFFGPGTRLTVL.

This clone was counted only a few times. The chain couples TRBV7-3 to TRBJ1-3; D gene uncertain. The CDR3 totals 14 residues. The V and J ends lost 0 bases and 7 bases respectively, with 10 bases between them. Germline CDR1 is SGHTA and CDR2 is FQGTGA. Here the CDR3 DNA reads TGTGCCAGCAGCTTAACGGCCTCTCTTAACACCATATATTTT. Amino acids: CASSLTASLNTIYF.

The CDR3 sequence: CASSDSRLGRNEQFF. CDR3 nucleotide sequence: TGTGCCAGCAGCGACAGTAGACTAGGGCGCAATGAGCAGTTCTTC. This chain uses TRBV11-3 with TRBJ2-1; the D gene is possibly TRBD2 (6 bases). Trimming pared 5 bases from V and 6 bases from J, leaving 17 bases between. The V gene's germline CDR1 is SGHNT and CDR2 YENEEA. The CDR3 is made up of 15 amino acids.

The chain has TRBV5-1 and TRBJ2-1, with 11 bases matching TRBD2. Germline V gives CDR1 SGHRS, CDR2 YFSETQ. The CDR3 is 17 amino acids. V was clipped by 0 bases and J by 3 bases; unmatched bases: 5. CDR3 amino acids: CASSLDIAGGFYNEQFF. The DNA of the CDR3 is TGCGCCAGCAGCTTGGATATAGCGGGAGGGTTCTACAATGAGCAGTTCTTC.

The chain employs TRBV4-3 and TRBJ1-2; perhaps TRBD1 as D (6 bases). This CDR3 is 15 amino acids long. Between the trimmed V and J ends, which lost 3 bases and 5 bases, there was a span of 16 bases. Germline-derived CDR1 and CDR2 are LGHNA and YSLEER. The CDR3 DNA reads TGCGCCAGCAGCCAGGCCCCCGGCACAGGGTATGGCTACACCTTC. This translates into CASSQAPGTGYGYTF.

This chain joins TRBV7-3 and TRBJ1-1; D is ambiguous. Germline CDR1 is SGHTA and CDR2 is FQGTGA. This CDR3 comprises 13 residues. V was shortened by 3 bases and J by 0 bases, with 5 bases between the two germline ends. This chain's CDR3 is CASSFNMNTEAFF. The DNA of the CDR3 is TGTGCCAGCAGCTTTAATATGAACACTGAAGCTTTCTTT. Based on the CDR3 plus reference TRBV7-3 and TRBJ1-1, the full variable domain is GAGVSQTPSNKVTEKGKYVELRCDPISGHTALYWYRQSLGQGPEFLIYFQGTGAADDSGLPNDRFFAVRPEGSVSTLKIQRTERGDSAVYLCASSFNMNTEAFFGQGTRLTVV.

The chain carries TRBV19 and TRBJ2-2; D is possibly TRBD1 (5 bases). Germline loops: CDR1 LNHDA, CDR2 SQIVND (reference sequence). The ends were cut back, 7 bases at V and 6 bases at J, with 9 bases in the middle. The CDR3 totals 12 residues. Here the CDR3 reads CASTTGPGELFF. The CDR3 DNA follows: TGTGCCAGTACCACAGGACCCGGGGAGCTGTTTTTT.

The V call is TRBV7-3, the J call TRBJ1-1; D is unclear. Per the germline V gene, CDR1 is SGHTA and CDR2 is FQGTGA. Deletions cut 3 bases from V and 0 bases from J, with 5 bases between. The CDR3 covers 13 residues. CDR3 sequence: CASSFIVNTEAFF. CDR3 coding DNA: TGTGCCAGCAGCTTTATAGTGAACACTGAAGCTTTCTTT.

The chain employs TRBV6-5 and TRBJ1-5, with D uncertain. CDR3 length equals 14 residues. Germline V gene data show CDR1 as MNHEY and CDR2 as SVGAGI. Trimming removed 6 bases from V and 0 bases from J, with 9 bases in between. CDR3 nucleotides: TGTGCCAGCAGCGGAGAGTATAGCAATCAGCCCCAGCATTTT. It yields the protein CASSGEYSNQPQHF.

The V gene is TRBV4-1, the J gene TRBJ1-5; D remains ambiguous. V lost 0 bases and J lost 0, with 12 bases in between. The CDR3 extends over 17 amino acids. Germline-derived CDR1 and CDR2 are MGHRA and YSYEKL. DNA of the CDR3: TGCGCCAGCAGCCAAGAATCGAGGGCTTATAGCAATCAGCCCCAGCATTTT. Amino acid sequence: CASSQESRAYSNQPQHF.

This clone was seen once. The chain couples TRBV9 to TRBJ2-7; D remains ambiguous. The V gene lost 3 bases and the J gene lost 6 bases, with 13 bases spanning the gap. CDR1 SGDLS and CDR2 YYNGEE come from the germline V gene. The CDR3 is made up of 13 amino acids. The CDR3 sequence is CASSADAGPEQYF. Here the CDR3 DNA reads TGTGCCAGCAGCGCCGACGCTGGGCCCGAGCAGTACTTC.

This chain joins TRBV3-1 (or the pseudogene TRBV3-2) and TRBJ2-3, with TRBD2 as a possible D gene (6 bases). Trimming removed 4 bases from V and 7 bases from J, with 15 bases in between. Germline CDR1 reads LGHDT; CDR2 reads YNNKEL (reference sequence). This CDR3 spans 14 amino acids. For the CDR3, the DNA is TGTGCCAGCAGCCCTACTAGCTCGGAAAATACGCAGTATTTT. Translated: CASSPTSSENTQYF.

This rearrangement joins TRBV7-2 to TRBJ2-7; 10 bases are a match to TRBD2. Losses at the gene ends were 1 base for V and 3 bases for J; bases not matched to a gene: 6. The CDR3 consists of 16 residues. Looked up from germline, CDR1 is SGHTA and CDR2 is FQGNSA. CDR3 bases: TGTGCCAGCAGCTTAGACTCTAGCGGGAGTATCTACGAGCAGTACTTC. Residues: CASSLDSSGSIYEQYF.

The sample holds a few counts of this clone. V gene TRBV7-2 combines with J gene TRBJ2-7; D is perhaps TRBD1 (6 bases). The CDR3 loop spans 13 amino acids. Germline CDR1 reads SGHTA; CDR2 reads FQGNSA. V lost 5 bases to trimming and J lost 4 bases, with 12 bases between them. The CDR3: CASSGQGFYEQYF. Here the CDR3 DNA reads TGTGCCAGCAGCGGGCAGGGGTTTTACGAGCAGTACTTC.

The chain uses TRBV7-2 and TRBJ1-2, with D unclear. The CDR3 consists of 16 residues. Germline lookup yields CDR1 SGHTA and CDR2 FQGNSA. Trimming stripped 1 base from V and 1 base from J, with 13 bases between. The CDR3 region has the DNA TGTGCCAGCAGCTTAGGGCCTAGCCCCAATAACTATGGCTACACCTTC. This sequence encodes CASSLGPSPNNYGYTF.

The CDR3 nucleotides are TGTGCCAGCAGCCTGGGACAGTCACTATCGAACACTGAAGCTTTCTTT. It codes for CASSLGQSLSNTEAFF. This chain joins TRBV7-9 and TRBJ1-1; 7 positions match TRBD1. Trimming took 5 bases from V and 1 from J; bases not matched to a gene: 10. The CDR3 extends over 16 amino acids. Per germline, CDR1 SEHNR and CDR2 FQNEAQ (reference sequence).